Listed here are 27 T cell receptor beta chains from one sample, sequenced in a study of Ad26.COV2.S vaccination and SARS-CoV-2 variants (dated by TCRdb to about 2021). The sample's treatment or condition, from its label and the paper: around 19 received Ad26.COV2.S at low or high dose, single or two shots; several received placebo; per-sample allocation not given. For vaccine and placebo recipients, repertoires were sequenced using samples collected on day 63 after the first injection. Library preparation employed the immunoSEQ multiplex PCR assay. TCRdb stores this immuneACCESS table with in-frame sequences only. Part of the clones is absent; in the studies checked, under half of the shortfall reflects unresolved V genes, and no reason is known for the rest. Within this sample are 350,000 to 400,000 clones, with roughly nine tenths of them counted one time only. Together, the top ten hold 3% to 3.5% of the sample.

Material: peripheral blood, obtained in a trial of Ad26.COV2.S vaccine versus placebo. The receptors derive from a person between 18 and 65 years old who received the Ad26.COV2.S COVID-19 vaccine or a placebo.

The V and J genes are TRBV9 and TRBJ1-2; TRBD1 is a possible D gene (6 bases). V was cut by 3 bases and J by 8 bases, with 11 bases left in between. In germline, CDR1 is SGDLS, CDR2 YYNGEE. The CDR3 runs to 12 residues. Here the CDR3 reads CASSAGGGGYTF. The CDR3 DNA sequence: TGTGCCAGCAGCGCCGGGGGGGGCGGCTACACCTTC.

The chain employs TRBV11-2 and TRBJ2-2; D unclear. CDR3 length: 16 residues. Per germline, CDR1 SGHAT and CDR2 FQNNGV. Trimming left V 3 bases short and J 6 bases short, with 17 bases between. The CDR3 here is CASSFLPDPRSGELFF. The CDR3 DNA sequence: TGTGCCAGCAGCTTTTTGCCGGACCCGAGGTCCGGGGAGCTGTTTTTT.

The rearrangement uses TRBV3-1 (or the pseudogene TRBV3-2) and TRBJ1-4, with 9 bases lining up with TRBD1. Germline V gene sequence: CDR1 LGHDT, CDR2 YNNKEL (reference sequence). There are 16 residues in the CDR3. The junction had 9 bases not matched to a gene; V was cut back by 0 bases and J by 10 bases. CDR3 in amino acids: CASSQDHLSTGGKLFF. The CDR3 DNA reads TGTGCCAGCAGCCAAGATCATTTGTCGACAGGGGGAAAACTGTTTTTT.

This chain links TRBV5-1 with TRBJ1-3; possible D gene TRBD1, 5 bases. CDR3 length equals 13 residues. V lost 2 bases and J 3 bases, leaving 6 bases between the germline ends. Germline V lookup: CDR1 SGHRS, CDR2 YFSETQ. The DNA for the CDR3 is TGCGCCAGCAGCTTCGGGGGTGGAAACACCATATATTTT. Translation: CASSFGGGNTIYF. Supplemented by reference TRBV5-1 and TRBJ1-3, the full variable domain reads KAGVTQTPRYLIKTRGQQVTLSCSPISGHRSVSWYQQTPGQGLQFLFEYFSETQRNKGNFPGRFSGRQFSNSRSEMNVSTLELGDSALYLCASSFGGGNTIYFGEGSWLTVV.

Of note for this clone: Within the sample, other DNA sequences also encode this same CDR3. The V call is TRBV7-2, the J call TRBJ1-5; tentatively, D is TRBD1 (5 bases). The germline V and J ends were trimmed by 5 bases and 5 bases, with 13 bases remaining between them. CDR1 and CDR2 (germline): SGHTA, FQGNSA. This CDR3 comprises 14 residues. DNA of the CDR3: TGTGCCAGCAGCCCCCGGGGCGGTGATCAGCCCCAGCATTTT. Translated: CASSPRGGDQPQHF.

The CDR3 nucleotides are TGTGCCAGCAGCTTGGACACCTTCTCTGGAAACACCATATATTTT. The encoded protein is CASSLDTFSGNTIYF. The rearrangement links TRBV5-4 to TRBJ1-3, with unresolved D. Germline assignment: CDR1 SGHNT and CDR2 YYREEE (reference sequence). This CDR3 has 15 residues. Trimming pared 0 bases from V and 0 bases from J, leaving 7 bases between.

This clone was counted between two and nine times. This chain connects TRBV7-2 to TRBJ1-5, with 7 positions matching TRBD1. The CDR3 sequence is 12 residues long. In germline, CDR1 is SGHTA, CDR2 FQGNSA. The trim removed 5 bases at V and 9 bases at J, leaving 4 bases unmatched. CDR3 loop: CASSLPGGPQHF. CDR3 DNA: TGTGCCAGCAGCCTGCCAGGGGGGCCCCAGCATTTT.

This clone was picked up one time. This chain joins TRBV7-2 and TRBJ1-2, with D maybe TRBD1 (5 bases). Germline CDR1 and CDR2: SGHTA and FQGNSA. V lost 2 bases and J lost 4, with 14 bases in between. The CDR3 covers 15 residues. CDR3 amino acids: CASSLLGQVTYGYTF. The CDR3 DNA reads as TGTGCCAGCAGCTTATTGGGGCAGGTGACCTATGGCTACACCTTC.

The rearrangement uses TRBV7-6 and TRBJ2-5; D possibly corresponds to TRBD2 (5 bases). Trimming took off 1 base at V and 3 bases at J, with 12 bases between the two ends. The germline V gene has CDR1 SGHVS and CDR2 FNYEAQ. There are 15 residues in the CDR3. The CDR3: CASSLGWGVEETQYF. The DNA for the CDR3 is TGTGCCAGCAGCTTAGGGTGGGGAGTGGAAGAGACCCAGTACTTC.

V and J are TRBV18 and TRBJ1-3; a weak D match, TRBD1 (5 bases). Germline V gene sequence: CDR1 KGHSH, CDR2 LQKENI. V lost 3 bases and J lost 8, with 14 bases in between. This CDR3 is built from 14 residues. The CDR3: CASSPGAGRDTIYF. The CDR3, as DNA: TGTGCCAGCTCACCCGGGGCAGGGCGAGACACCATATATTTT.

With respect to this clone: Additional DNA sequences in this sample encode the identical CDR3. This chain joins TRBV27 and TRBJ2-7; the D is unclear. The germline gives CDR1 MNHEY, CDR2 SMNVEV (reference sequence). The V end lost 3 bases, the J end lost 0 bases, and 6 bases lay between the germline ends. The length of the CDR3 is 13 residues. The CDR3 loop reads CASSLGISYEQYF. The CDR3 nucleotides are TGTGCCAGCAGTTTGGGAATCTCCTACGAGCAGTACTTC.

This clone is a singleton in its sample. The chain joins TRBV27 to TRBJ2-3, with 7 nucleotides matching TRBD2. CDR1 and CDR2 from the germline V gene are MNHEY and SMNVEV (reference sequence). The CDR3 has 14 residues. With 1 base clipped from V and 6 bases from J, the junction kept 4 bases outside the gene matches. The CDR3 is CASSLWLGGDTQYF. CDR3 DNA: TGTGCCAGCAGTTTATGGCTCGGGGGGGATACGCAGTATTTT.

J is TRBJ1-3 and V is TRBV3-1 (or the pseudogene TRBV3-2); weak D call: TRBD1 (6 bases). The V and J ends lost 3 bases and 4 bases respectively, with 13 bases between them. This CDR3 comprises 15 residues. Germline V lookup: CDR1 LGHDT, CDR2 YNNKEL (reference sequence). CDR3 amino acids: CASSHRGGPGNTIYF. The CDR3, as DNA: TGTGCCAGCAGCCACAGAGGGGGGCCGGGAAACACCATATATTTT.

The rearrangement joins TRBV4-3 to TRBJ1-6; D is perhaps TRBD1 (6 bases). Trimming pared 1 base from V and 10 bases from J, leaving 14 bases between. The CDR3 totals 15 residues. Germline V gene sequence: CDR1 LGHNA, CDR2 YSLEER. CDR3 sequence reads: CASSQVSGANSPLHF. CDR3 sequence (DNA): TGCGCCAGCAGCCAAGTATCAGGGGCCAACTCACCCCTCCACTTT.

The V gene is TRBV30, the J gene TRBJ1-2, with D possibly TRBD1 on 5 matching bases. V dropped 0 bases and J dropped 7 bases, with 12 bases sitting between them. Germline V gene lookup returns CDR1 GTSNPN and CDR2 SVGIG (reference sequence). This CDR3 is 13 amino acids long. The CDR3 loop reads CAWSVVAGTGYTF. CDR3 coding DNA: TGTGCCTGGAGTGTAGTCGCAGGGACTGGCTACACCTTC.

J is TRBJ2-7 and V is TRBV4-3; 8 positions match TRBD2. The CDR3 covers 18 residues. J gave up 3 bases and V 0 bases, and 13 bases lay outside the gene matches. Germline CDR1 is LGHNA and CDR2 is YSLEER. The CDR3 DNA reads TGCGCCAGCAGCCAAGAGACGGGGGGGTTTACGGGGCACTACGAGCAGTACTTC. This translates into CASSQETGGFTGHYEQYF.

V gene TRBV9 combines with J gene TRBJ1-1; D is uncertain. Germline V gene sequence: CDR1 SGDLS, CDR2 YYNGEE. The CDR3 contains 13 residues. Trimming left V 1 base short and J 3 bases short, with 7 bases between. CDR3: CASSVRADTEAFF. Written as DNA, the CDR3 is TGTGCCAGCAGCGTAAGAGCGGACACTGAAGCTTTCTTT. Based on the CDR3 plus reference TRBV9 and TRBJ1-1, the full variable domain is DSGVTQTPKHLITATGQRVTLRCSPRSGDLSVYWYQQSLDQGLQFLIQYYNGEERAKGNILERFSAQQFPDLHSELNLSSLELGDSALYFCASSVRADTEAFFGQGTRLTVV.

This chain connects TRBV27 to TRBJ1-5, with no clear D. Germline V gene lookup returns CDR1 MNHEY and CDR2 SMNVEV (reference sequence). Trimming cost V 2 bases and J 2 bases, with 13 bases left between them. The CDR3 runs 16 residues. The CDR3 DNA reads TGTGCCAGCAGTTTAGTGGCCCACGGGGGCAATCAGCCCCAGCATTTT. Amino acids: CASSLVAHGGNQPQHF.

The V call is TRBV9, the J call TRBJ1-1, with a tentative D call TRBD1 (5 bases). The CDR3 covers 14 residues. Germline V gene lookup returns CDR1 SGDLS and CDR2 YYNGEE. Trimming pared 3 bases from V and 4 bases from J, leaving 13 bases between. CDR3 amino acids: CASSGIGVSTEAFF. The CDR3 nucleotides read TGTGCCAGCAGCGGTATAGGGGTTTCCACTGAAGCTTTCTTT.

The chain recombines TRBV5-6 with TRBJ1-3, with D hard to call. V dropped 4 bases and J dropped 1 base, with 15 bases sitting between them. Germline lookup yields CDR1 SGHDT and CDR2 YYEEEE. The CDR3 is made up of 16 amino acids. In DNA, the CDR3 is TGTGCCAGCAGCCTGTCCCCGGACGGGTCTGGAAACACCATATATTTT. Translation: CASSLSPDGSGNTIYF. The full variable domain, rest sourced from reference TRBV5-6 and TRBJ1-3, is DAGVTQSPTHLIKTRGQQVTLRCSPKSGHDTVSWYQQALGQGPQFIFQYYEEEERQRGNFPDRFSGHQFPNYSSELNVNALLLGDSALYLCASSLSPDGSGNTIYFGEGSWLTVV.

The rearrangement links TRBV11-2 to TRBJ2-1, with 9 bases matching TRBD2. The germline V gene encodes CDR1 SGHAT and CDR2 FQNNGV. The CDR3 runs to 17 residues. Germline trimming cut 5 bases from V and 4 bases from J; bases unmatched to any gene: 12. CDR3 sequence reads: CASSLRGSSGVYNEQFF. CDR3 DNA: TGTGCCAGCAGCCTGCGGGGGTCTAGCGGGGTGTACAATGAGCAGTTCTTC.

The chain is built from TRBV6-5 and TRBJ2-5; 8 bases match TRBD1. CDR3 length: 14 amino acids. With V trimmed by 10 bases and J by 1 base, 8 bases remained unmatched. From germline, CDR1 is MNHEY and CDR2 SVGAGI. CDR3 residues: CATDLGTGQETQYF. In nucleotides, the CDR3 is TGTGCCACCGACCTCGGGACAGGCCAAGAGACCCAGTACTTC.

This chain uses TRBV5-5 with TRBJ2-7; D gene uncertain. The germline V gene has CDR1 SGHKS and CDR2 YYEKEE (reference sequence). This CDR3 comprises 14 residues. V was pared by 4 bases and J by 3 bases, with 14 bases between. CDR3 nucleotide sequence: TGTGCCAGCAGCCTGCACCCCAGTTTCTACGAGCAGTACTTC. It is translated as CASSLHPSFYEQYF.

V usage is TRBV27 and J usage is TRBJ1-2; a weak D match, TRBD1 (5 bases). CDR3 length: 16 residues. V dropped 6 bases and J dropped 0 bases, with 17 bases sitting between them. The V gene's germline CDR1 is MNHEY and CDR2 SMNVEV (reference sequence). The DNA of the CDR3 is TGTGCCAGCAGCCTCTACGGGGGAGCTCCTAACTATGGCTACACCTTC. Encoded protein: CASSLYGGAPNYGYTF.

The CDR3 sequence is CASSLVQRGPNTGELFF. DNA for the CDR3: TGCGCCAGCAGCTTGGTCCAGCGGGGACCGAACACCGGGGAGCTGTTTTTT. The chain carries TRBV5-1 and TRBJ2-2; 7 bases are a match to TRBD2. Per the germline V gene, CDR1 is SGHRS and CDR2 is YFSETQ. This CDR3 region has 17 residues. The V gene end was trimmed by 0 bases and the J gene end by 0 bases; junction bases not matched to a gene: 5.

V usage is TRBV30 and J usage is TRBJ1-2, with D hard to call. Germline V lookup: CDR1 GTSNPN, CDR2 SVGIG (reference sequence). V was shortened by 1 base and J by 8 bases, with 8 bases between the two germline ends. The CDR3 has 11 residues. For the CDR3, the DNA is TGTGCCTGGAGTGCTCGCCTCGGCTACACCTTC. It codes for CAWSARLGYTF.

The V call is TRBV3-1 (or the pseudogene TRBV3-2), the J call TRBJ2-1; D not resolved. Trimming pared 5 bases from V and 6 bases from J, leaving 20 bases between. The germline gives CDR1 LGHDT, CDR2 YNNKEL (reference sequence). The CDR3 has 16 residues. CDR3 coding DNA: TGTGCCAGCAGCAAAGGAGAACGCAGGTTGGGCAATGAGCAGTTCTTC. It specifies CASSKGERRLGNEQFF.